Below are 27 T cell receptor beta chains sequenced from a single sample in a study of T cell repertoires in cytomegalovirus infection. Each CDR3 protein gets one entry after TCRdb re-called the reads with MiXCR. The sample includes hundreds of thousands of distinct CDR3 sequences, under 25% of them seen just once. Sequencing input: CD8+ T cells from PBMCs. The receptor set was obtained from a human donor in good health (CMV status not recorded). Some clones in this sample may be carry-over from other donors' samples.

The chain has TRBV29-1 and TRBJ2-1; TRBD1 matches at 7 bases. The V and J ends lost 6 bases and 4 bases, in that order; junction bases with no gene match: 6. CDR1 is SQVTM and CDR2 is ANQGSEA in the germline V gene. This CDR3 spans 13 amino acids. The CDR3 nucleotides are TGCAGCGTCCTAGGGGGCAGTTACAATGAGCAGTTCTTC. This codes for CSVLGGSYNEQFF.

This clonotype was observed a single time. The chain employs TRBV11-3 and TRBJ2-1; D unclear. CDR3 length equals 15 residues. The V end was cut by 1 base, the J end by 0 bases, with 7 bases between. CDR1 and CDR2 from the germline V gene are SGHNT and YENEEA. DNA of the CDR3: TGTGCCAGCAGCTTAGCTCGAAACTCCTACAATGAGCAGTTCTTC. Translating it yields CASSLARNSYNEQFF. Looking up the rest from reference TRBV11-3 and TRBJ2-1 gives the full variable domain: EAGVVQSPRYKIIEKKQPVAFWCNPISGHNTLYWYLQNLGQGPELLIRYENEEAVDDSQLPKDRFSAERLKGVDSTLKIQPAELGDSAVYLCASSLARNSYNEQFFGPGTRLTVL.

This clonotype was observed a handful of times. This chain links TRBV12-3 or TRBV12-4 with TRBJ1-5; D may be TRBD1 (5 bases). V was shortened by 3 bases and J by 13 bases, with 13 bases between the two germline ends. This CDR3 comprises 12 residues. CDR3: CASSLGDQIQHF. The CDR3, as DNA: TGTGCCAGCAGTTTGGGGGACCAAATACAGCATTTT.

The chain is built from TRBV19 and TRBJ1-4, with 9 bases fitting TRBD1. V was pared by 6 bases and J by 7 bases, with 12 bases of the junction left unmatched. The CDR3 consists of 16 residues. Looked up from germline, CDR1 is LNHDA and CDR2 is SQIVND (reference sequence). The CDR3 is CASSTPDRGFLEKLFF. The CDR3 region has the DNA TGTGCCAGTAGCACACCCGACAGGGGGTTTCTTGAAAAACTGTTTTTT.

The chain combines TRBV12-3 or TRBV12-4 with TRBJ2-7; 7 bases fit TRBD1. This CDR3 contains 14 residues. V dropped 7 bases and J dropped 2; count of bases not matched to a gene: 8. CDR3 bases: TGTGCCAGCACCCATCCGGGACAGACCTACGAGCAGTACTTC. Translated: CASTHPGQTYEQYF.

The V gene is TRBV28, the J gene TRBJ1-5, with a weak D call TRBD1 (5 bases). The CDR3 covers 15 residues. Trimming took off 4 bases at V and 7 bases at J, with 17 bases between the two ends. Germline V CDR1 and CDR2: MDHEN, SYDVKM. The CDR3 DNA reads TGTGCCAGCAGTTCAGGCGCTATGTCAGGGCAGCCCCAGCATTTT. Its translation is CASSSGAMSGQPQHF.

The V and J genes are TRBV9 and TRBJ1-2; 9 bases match TRBD1. Per germline, CDR1 SGDLS and CDR2 YYNGEE. The CDR3 has 14 residues. V was clipped by 3 bases and J by 3 bases; unmatched bases: 3. The DNA for the CDR3 is TGTGCCAGCAGCGCCTGGGACAGGGACTATGGCTACACCTTC. It translates to CASSAWDRDYGYTF.

The genes are TRBV14 and TRBJ1-1; D remains unclear. The V and J ends lost 1 base and 0 bases respectively, with 12 bases between them. Germline-derived CDR1 and CDR2 are SGHDN and FVKESK. The CDR3 runs to 16 residues. CDR3 sequence reads: CASSQGQFIMNTEAFF. For the CDR3, the DNA is TGTGCCAGCAGCCAAGGGCAGTTTATTATGAACACTGAAGCTTTCTTT.

The chain couples TRBV7-7 to TRBJ2-7; 9 positions match TRBD1. The germline gives CDR1 SSHAT, CDR2 FNYEAQ (reference sequence). V was pared by 5 bases and J by 5 bases, with 7 bases of the junction left unmatched. The CDR3 is made up of 14 amino acids. This CDR3 reads CASSPGQGQHEQYF. CDR3 in DNA: TGTGCCAGCAGCCCGGGACAGGGTCAACACGAGCAGTACTTC. Full variable domain (outside the CDR3, taken from reference TRBV7-7 and TRBJ2-7): GAGVSQSPRYKVTKRGQDVTLRCDPISSHATLYWYQQALGQGPEFLTYFNYEAQPDKSGLPSDRFSAERPEGSISTLTIQRTEQRDSAMYRCASSPGQGQHEQYFGPGTRLTVT.

This rearrangement joins TRBV7-6 to TRBJ2-3; TRBD2 aligns across 8 bases. The junction had 11 bases not matched to a gene; V was cut back by 4 bases and J by 2 bases. Germline V gene lookup returns CDR1 SGHVS and CDR2 FNYEAQ. The CDR3 consists of 17 residues. The CDR3 DNA follows: TGTGCCAGCAGCTCGCCCCCCAGCGGGGGCCTCACAGATACGCAGTATTTT. Encoded protein: CASSSPPSGGLTDTQYF.

This chain joins TRBV20-1 and TRBJ2-5; TRBD2 agrees at 10 bases. Germline values: CDR1 DFQATT, CDR2 SNEGSKA (reference sequence). V lost 0 bases to trimming and J lost 7 bases; unmatched junction nucleotides: 5. The CDR3 spans 14 residues. CDR3 nucleotides: TGCAGTGCTAGAGACCTACTAGCGGGGATGACCCAGTACTTC. Its translation is CSARDLLAGMTQYF.

Comment on this clonotype: A junction boundary mismatches the germline segment, possibly from a read error. The chain combines TRBV7-4 with TRBJ1-1; D is perhaps TRBD1 (6 bases). Germline CDR1 and CDR2: SGHVT and SQSDAQ. This CDR3 spans 12 amino acids. CDR3 in amino acids: CASSPGGTEASF. CDR3 nucleotide sequence: TGTGCCAGCAGCCCCGGGGGCACTGAAGCTTCCTTT.

This clonotype was found many times. The V gene is TRBV3-1, the J gene TRBJ2-6; D perhaps matches TRBD1 (6 bases). V lost 3 bases and J lost 0, with 12 bases in between. The CDR3 sequence is 17 residues long. Germline CDR1 is LGHDT and CDR2 is YNNKEL (reference sequence). In DNA form, the CDR3 reads TGTGCCAGCAGCCAGGACAGTTCGCCCTCTGGGGCCAACGTCCTGACTTTC. Protein sequence: CASSQDSSPSGANVLTF.

The chain joins TRBV12-3 or TRBV12-4 to TRBJ2-3; 12 positions match TRBD2. The CDR3 is 16 residues long. Unmatched junction bases numbered 9, after V lost 5 bases and J lost 6 bases. The DNA of the CDR3 is TGTGCCAGCAGTGCCTCTAGCGGGGGGGCGGCTGATACGCAGTATTTT. Its protein product is CASSASSGGAADTQYF.

This clonotype occurred many times. The rearrangement joins TRBV4-1 to TRBJ2-1, with D perhaps given as TRBD1 or TRBD2 (7 bases each). Between the trimmed V and J ends, which lost 1 base and 7 bases, there was a span of 14 bases. The germline V gene encodes CDR1 MGHRA and CDR2 YSYEKL. There are 15 residues in the CDR3. This chain's CDR3 is CASSQGAGGGNEQFF. CDR3 DNA: TGCGCCAGCAGCCAAGGGGCAGGGGGAGGGAATGAGCAGTTCTTC.

The V call is TRBV7-8, the J call TRBJ1-1; D unclear. The CDR3 covers 14 residues. V lost 5 bases and J lost 5, with 15 bases in between. Germline V gene data show CDR1 as SGHVS and CDR2 as FQNEAQ. The CDR3 loop is CASSPEGSFTEAFF. CDR3 sequence (DNA): TGTGCCAGCAGCCCAGAGGGCAGTTTTACTGAAGCTTTCTTT.

This chain links TRBV20-1 with TRBJ2-1; D is ambiguous. CDR1 and CDR2 (germline): DFQATT, SNEGSKA (reference sequence). Trimming cost V 1 base and J 3 bases, with 7 bases left between them. The CDR3 length is 13 residues. The CDR3 sequence: CSARVANYNEQFF. CDR3 coding DNA: TGCAGTGCTAGAGTGGCTAACTACAATGAGCAGTTCTTC.

This clonotype was counted only a few times. The V gene is TRBV7-9, the J gene TRBJ2-2; TRBD1 is a possible D gene (5 bases). From germline, CDR1 is SEHNR and CDR2 FQNEAQ (reference sequence). The CDR3 is 12 amino acids. V dropped 6 bases and J dropped 6 bases, with 8 bases sitting between them. DNA for the CDR3: TGTGCCAGCAGTAGGGGCGCCGGGGAGCTGTTTTTT. It codes for CASSRGAGELFF.

This chain links TRBV15 with TRBJ2-2, with D hard to call. The V gene lost 5 bases and the J gene lost 2 bases, with 12 bases spanning the gap. CDR1 and CDR2 from the germline V gene are LNHNV and YYDKDF (reference sequence). The CDR3 consists of 15 residues. As DNA, the CDR3 is TGTGCCACCAGCGCTTTGGAGTTTAACACCGGGGAGCTGTTTTTT. Translated: CATSALEFNTGELFF.

This clonotype was observed a single time. Its ends do not fully match the called genes, so a read error is possible. In nucleotides, the CDR3 is TGTACCAGCAGCTTAGGAGGGTACAATCAGCCCCAGCATTTT. Translating it yields CTSSLGGYNQPQHF. The rearrangement joins TRBV7-8 to TRBJ1-5; no reliable D call. The CDR3 length is 14 residues. Per the germline V gene, CDR1 is SGHVS and CDR2 is FQNEAQ.

There are a few counts of this clonotype. The J gene is TRBJ2-3, the V gene TRBV3-1; 10 bases are a match to TRBD2. The V gene end was trimmed by 4 bases and the J gene end by 5 bases; junction bases not matched to a gene: 15. Germline V gene lookup returns CDR1 LGHDT and CDR2 YNNKEL (reference sequence). This CDR3 region has 18 residues. This CDR3 is CASSPDPRLAGVKDTQYF. In DNA form, the CDR3 reads TGTGCCAGCAGCCCCGATCCAAGGCTAGCGGGGGTTAAAGATACGCAGTATTTT.

The chain joins TRBV4-1 to TRBJ1-1, with 7 bases lining up with TRBD1. Germline lookup yields CDR1 MGHRA and CDR2 YSYEKL. V was clipped by 3 bases and J by 1 base; unmatched bases: 2. This CDR3 contains 14 residues. CDR3 residues: CASSHGTENTEAFF. In DNA, the CDR3 is TGCGCCAGCAGCCACGGGACAGAGAACACTGAAGCTTTCTTT.

V gene TRBV7-9 combines with J gene TRBJ2-1, with a tentative D call TRBD2 (6 bases). The germline V gene encodes CDR1 SEHNR and CDR2 FQNEAQ (reference sequence). Trimming stripped 1 base from V and 8 bases from J, with 15 bases between. The CDR3 extends over 15 amino acids. For the CDR3, the DNA is TGTGCCAGCAGCTTAGACGCGGGGTTTTGGGATGAGCAGTTCTTC. As protein: CASSLDAGFWDEQFF.

The V gene is TRBV29-1, the J gene TRBJ1-2, with D unresolved. CDR3 length: 12 amino acids. Trimming left V 0 bases short and J 5 bases short, with 7 bases between. Germline V lookup: CDR1 SQVTM, CDR2 ANQGSEA. The CDR3 region has the DNA TGCAGCGTTGAAGAGGGAATTTATGGCTACACCTTC. Translation gives CSVEEGIYGYTF.

This clonotype occurred a few times. The chain is built from TRBV7-9 and TRBJ2-1, with TRBD2 matching over 11 bases. CDR1 and CDR2 from the germline V gene are SEHNR and FQNEAQ (reference sequence). V trimming: 7 bases; J trimming: 7 bases; junction bases outside the gene matches: 3. The CDR3 is 13 residues long. CDR3: CASTTSGGNEQFF. CDR3 DNA: TGTGCCAGCACCACTAGCGGGGGTAATGAGCAGTTCTTC.

The table lists this clonotype with many counts. The chain is built from TRBV7-8 and TRBJ1-5; D call uncertain. Germline CDR1 SGHVS, CDR2 FQNEAQ. This CDR3 is 14 amino acids long. The ends were cut back, 5 bases at V and 2 bases at J, with 10 bases in the middle. Here the CDR3 reads CASSGKDGNQPQHF. CDR3 coding DNA: TGTGCCAGCAGCGGGAAAGATGGCAATCAGCCCCAGCATTTT.

In this sample, this clonotype turned up a few times. The rearrangement links TRBV7-9 to TRBJ2-7; the D is unclear. Per germline, CDR1 SEHNR and CDR2 FQNEAQ (reference sequence). Trimming removed 5 bases from V and 6 bases from J, with 8 bases in between. The CDR3 length is 11 residues. The CDR3 protein is CASSPSLEQYF. The CDR3 nucleotides are TGTGCCAGCAGCCCATCCCTCGAGCAGTACTTC.